The 6 T cell receptor beta chains in this list originate from one sample, sequenced in a study of response to subunit inactivated influenza vaccine. A single record per CDR3 protein comes from TCRdb applying MiXCR to the RT-PCR reads. The table lists some 500,000 distinct CDR3 sequences, 10% to 15% of them singletons. Sequencing was performed on PBMCs from blood, taken roughly 6 weeks after vaccination. The receptors come from a man between 45 and 60 years old who received an inactivated influenza vaccine.

This clonotype was seen repeatedly, ten times or more. The J gene is TRBJ2-1, the V gene TRBV7-2; 15 nucleotides line up with TRBD2. Per the germline V gene, CDR1 is SGHTA and CDR2 is FQGNSA. V shed 1 base and J 8 bases; nucleotides not matched to a gene: 3. This CDR3 has 16 amino acids. CDR3 protein: CASSLGTSGGAHEQFF. CDR3 bases: TGTGCCAGCAGCTTAGGGACTAGCGGGGGGGCCCATGAGCAGTTCTTC.

This clonotype was seen a few times. The V gene is TRBV28, the J gene TRBJ2-7; 9 bases are shared with TRBD1. Trimming cost V 6 bases and J 6 bases; bases outside gene matches: 3. CDR3 length equals 12 residues. Germline V gene sequence: CDR1 MDHEN, CDR2 SYDVKM. The CDR3 DNA sequence: TGTGCCAGCAGGGGGACAGGGCTCGAGCAGTACTTC. Protein product: CASRGTGLEQYF.

The table lists this clonotype with a few counts. The V gene is TRBV24-1, the J gene TRBJ2-2, with 11 positions matching TRBD2. V lost 1 base to trimming and J lost 3 bases; unmatched junction nucleotides: 15. This CDR3 spans 21 amino acids. In germline, CDR1 is KGHDR, CDR2 SFDVKD. The CDR3 nucleotides read TGTGCCACCAGTGATTTAGCCCTCGGAGGGCTAGCGGGAGGAGACACCGGGGAGCTGTTTTTT. This gives the protein CATSDLALGGLAGGDTGELFF.

The rearrangement uses TRBV21-1 and TRBJ1-1. TRBV21-1 is flagged as a pseudogene. The CDR3 extends over 14 amino acids. The CDR3 is CASSNQGSNTEAFF. In DNA form, the CDR3 reads TGTGCCAGCAGCAACCAGGGTTCGAACACTGAAGCTTTCTTT.

This clonotype was counted ten times or more. The chain couples TRBV15 to TRBJ1-1, with a possible D match to TRBD1 (5 bases). The CDR3 consists of 14 residues. CDR1 and CDR2 from the germline V gene are LNHNV and YYDKDF (reference sequence). V lost 3 bases, J lost 1 base, and 9 bases lay in between. CDR3 in DNA: TGTGCCACCAGCAGGGCCAGGGCGAACACTGAAGCTTTCTTT. Its translation is CATSRARANTEAFF.

This clonotype was recorded a few times. J is TRBJ2-5 and V is TRBV7-2; D possibly corresponds to TRBD1 (5 bases). The V gene's germline CDR1 is SGHTA and CDR2 FQGNSA. V was clipped by 3 bases and J by 5 bases, with 16 bases between them. CDR3 length: 15 amino acids. CDR3 in DNA: TGTGCCAGCAGCTTGACCCCATGGGGCCCCGAGACCCAGTACTTC. Translation: CASSLTPWGPETQYF.